The T cell receptor beta chain under discussion was sequenced for a study of regulatory T cells in long-lasting Graves disease. Study context: Patients newly diagnosed with Graves' had been on antithyroid drugs for under 3 months.

Construction of the TCR beta libraries employed iRepertoire HTBI primers in conjunction with Arm-PCR of CDR3 regions. TCRdb re-derived calls from the multiplex PCR reads in MiXCR, one entry per CDR3 protein. The sample carries 440,000 or so distinct CDR3 sequences, 15% recorded once. Time point here: newly diagnosed GD, antithyroid drugs for less than 3 months. The TCR library was prepared using RNA isolated from PBMCs. This clonotype was found a few times. Germline V gene data show CDR1 as SNHLY and CDR2 as FYNNEI. The CDR3 covers 17 residues. The ends lost 1 base at V and 0 bases at J; junction bases unmatched: 6. Another study also made use of these data, one on T cells in Graves' hyperthyroidism and ophthalmopathy.

The source material was peripheral blood mononuclear cells (PBMCs), sampled at new diagnosis, from a patient treated with antithyroid drugs. The V gene is TRBV2, the J gene TRBJ2-7, with TRBD2 matching over 10 bases. This TCR derives from a woman aged 30 to 39 with Graves disease. The DNA of the CDR3 is TGTGCCAGCAGTGAAGTAACTAGCGGGGTTAGCTCCTACGAGCAGTACTTC. Its protein is CASSEVTSGVSSYEQYF.